This TCR beta chain is from a study of preoperative IRX-2 immunotherapy in early breast cancer. This table comes from immunoSEQ multiplex PCR, and its TCRdb copy is limited to in-frame clones, with some not included. The repertoire holds around 34,000 clones, with 80% to 85% as singletons. Regarding treatment: preoperative locoregional IRX-2 cytokine immunotherapy. This phase Ib study tested locoregional IRX-2 cytokine immunotherapy given before surgery. This receptor was taken from a human donor with breast cancer. The source was lymph node tissue, collected from a patient treated with IRX-2 immunotherapy.

This CDR3 reads CATSRDRWTGDVETQYF. The CDR3 DNA is TGTGCCACCAGCAGAGATCGGTGGACAGGGGATGTAGAGACCCAGTACTTC. The V gene is TRBV15, the J gene TRBJ2-5, with TRBD1 matching 9 bases. Germline assignment: CDR1 LNHNV and CDR2 YYDKDF (reference sequence). CDR3 length: 17 amino acids. Unmatched junction bases numbered 9, after V lost 0 bases and J lost 4 bases.